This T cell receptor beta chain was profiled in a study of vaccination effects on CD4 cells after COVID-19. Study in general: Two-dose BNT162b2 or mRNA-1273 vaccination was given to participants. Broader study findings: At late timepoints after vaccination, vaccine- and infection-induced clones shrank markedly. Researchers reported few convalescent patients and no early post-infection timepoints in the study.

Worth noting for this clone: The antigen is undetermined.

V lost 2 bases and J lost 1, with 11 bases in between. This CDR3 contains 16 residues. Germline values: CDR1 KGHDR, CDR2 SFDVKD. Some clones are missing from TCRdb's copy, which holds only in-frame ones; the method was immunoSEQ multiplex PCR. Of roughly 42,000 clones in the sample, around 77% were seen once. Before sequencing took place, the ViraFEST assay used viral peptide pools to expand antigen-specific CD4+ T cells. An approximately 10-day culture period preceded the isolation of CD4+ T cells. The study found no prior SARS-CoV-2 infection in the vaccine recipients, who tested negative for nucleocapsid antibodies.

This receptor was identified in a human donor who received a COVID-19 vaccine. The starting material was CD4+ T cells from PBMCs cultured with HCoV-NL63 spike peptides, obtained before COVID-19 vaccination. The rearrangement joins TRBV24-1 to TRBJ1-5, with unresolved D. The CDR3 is CATSDSGIMSNQPQHF. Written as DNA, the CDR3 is TGTGCCACCAGTGATTCGGGTATTATGAGCAATCAGCCCCAGCATTTT.